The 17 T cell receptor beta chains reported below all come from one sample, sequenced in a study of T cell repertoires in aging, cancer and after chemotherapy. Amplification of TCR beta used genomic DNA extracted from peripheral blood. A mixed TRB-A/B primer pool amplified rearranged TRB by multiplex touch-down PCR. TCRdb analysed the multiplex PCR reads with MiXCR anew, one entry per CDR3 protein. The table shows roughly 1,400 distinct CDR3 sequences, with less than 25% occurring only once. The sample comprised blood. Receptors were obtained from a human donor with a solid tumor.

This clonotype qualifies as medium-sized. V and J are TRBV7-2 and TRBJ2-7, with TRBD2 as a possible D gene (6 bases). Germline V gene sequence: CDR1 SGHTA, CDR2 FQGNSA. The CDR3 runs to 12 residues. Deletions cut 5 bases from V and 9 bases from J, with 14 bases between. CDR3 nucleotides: TGTGCCAGCAGCGCTTCCAGGAGGGCGCAGTACTTC. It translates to CASSASRRAQYF.

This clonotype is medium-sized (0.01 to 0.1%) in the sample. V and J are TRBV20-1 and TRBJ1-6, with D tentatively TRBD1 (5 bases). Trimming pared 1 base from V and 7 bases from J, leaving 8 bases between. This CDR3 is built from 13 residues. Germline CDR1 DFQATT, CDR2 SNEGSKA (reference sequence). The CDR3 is CSARAGRNSPLHF. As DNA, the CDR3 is TGCAGTGCTAGAGCAGGGCGAAATTCACCCCTCCACTTT.

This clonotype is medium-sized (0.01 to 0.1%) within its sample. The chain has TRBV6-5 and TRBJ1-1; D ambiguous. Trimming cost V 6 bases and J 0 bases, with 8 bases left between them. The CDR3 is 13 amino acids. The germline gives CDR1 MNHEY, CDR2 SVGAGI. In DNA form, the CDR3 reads TGTGCCAGCAGGGCCGTCATGAACACTGAAGCTTTCTTT. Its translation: CASRAVMNTEAFF.

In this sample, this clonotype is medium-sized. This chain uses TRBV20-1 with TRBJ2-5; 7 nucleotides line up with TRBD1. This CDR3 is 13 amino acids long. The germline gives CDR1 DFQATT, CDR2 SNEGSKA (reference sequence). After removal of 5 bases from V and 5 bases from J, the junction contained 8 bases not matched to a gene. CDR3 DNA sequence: TGCAGTGCTCCAACAGGGGTCCTTGAGACCCAGTACTTC. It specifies CSAPTGVLETQYF.

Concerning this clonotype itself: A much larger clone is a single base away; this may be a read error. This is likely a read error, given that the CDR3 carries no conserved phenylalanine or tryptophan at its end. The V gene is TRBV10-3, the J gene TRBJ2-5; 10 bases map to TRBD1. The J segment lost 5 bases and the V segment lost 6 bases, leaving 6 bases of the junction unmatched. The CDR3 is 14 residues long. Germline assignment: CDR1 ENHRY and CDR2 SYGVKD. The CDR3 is CAISVPGQGETQYY. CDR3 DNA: TGTGCCATCAGCGTTCCGGGACAGGGGGAGACCCAGTACTAC.

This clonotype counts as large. Here the CDR3 reads CASSLSARGLAYEQYF. The CDR3 bases are TGTGCCAGCAGTTTATCGGCCAGGGGGCTAGCCTACGAGCAGTACTTC. V usage is TRBV27 and J usage is TRBJ2-7; 8 nucleotides align to TRBD1. The V and J ends lost 0 bases and 2 bases, in that order; junction bases with no gene match: 6. Germline CDR1 reads MNHEY; CDR2 reads SMNVEV (reference sequence). This CDR3 is 16 amino acids long.

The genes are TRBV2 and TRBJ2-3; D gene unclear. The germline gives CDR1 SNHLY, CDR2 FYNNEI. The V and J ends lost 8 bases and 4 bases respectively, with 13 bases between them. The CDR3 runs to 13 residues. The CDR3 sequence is CASFEAPPDTQYF. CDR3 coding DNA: TGTGCCAGCTTCGAGGCCCCCCCAGATACGCAGTATTTT.

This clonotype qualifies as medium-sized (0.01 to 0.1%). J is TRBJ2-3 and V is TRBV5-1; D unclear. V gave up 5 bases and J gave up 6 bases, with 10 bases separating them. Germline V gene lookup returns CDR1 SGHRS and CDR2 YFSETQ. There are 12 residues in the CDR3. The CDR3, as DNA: TGCGCCAGCAGTTGGGGTGAGGATACGCAGTATTTT. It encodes CASSWGEDTQYF.

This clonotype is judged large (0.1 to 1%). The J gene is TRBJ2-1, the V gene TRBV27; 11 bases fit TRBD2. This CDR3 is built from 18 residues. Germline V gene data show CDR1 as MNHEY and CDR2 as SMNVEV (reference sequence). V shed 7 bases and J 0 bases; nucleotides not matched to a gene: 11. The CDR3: CASIRTSGGHSSYNEQFF. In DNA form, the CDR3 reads TGTGCCAGCATACGAACTAGCGGGGGCCACAGCTCCTACAATGAGCAGTTCTTC.

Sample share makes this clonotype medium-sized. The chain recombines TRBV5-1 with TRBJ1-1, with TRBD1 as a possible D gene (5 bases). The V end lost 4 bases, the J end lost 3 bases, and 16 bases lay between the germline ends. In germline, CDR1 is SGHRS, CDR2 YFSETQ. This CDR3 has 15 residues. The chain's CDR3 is CASSGRAAGDTEAFF. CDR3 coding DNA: TGCGCCAGCAGCGGCAGGGCCGCGGGGGACACTGAAGCTTTCTTT.

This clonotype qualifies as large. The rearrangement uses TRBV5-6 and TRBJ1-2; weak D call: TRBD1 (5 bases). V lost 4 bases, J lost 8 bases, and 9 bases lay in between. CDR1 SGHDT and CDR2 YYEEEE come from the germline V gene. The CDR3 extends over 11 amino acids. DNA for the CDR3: TGTGCCAGCAGCCGACAGTCCGGCTACACCTTC. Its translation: CASSRQSGYTF.

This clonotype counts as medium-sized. DNA of the CDR3: TGTGCCAGCAGCTTGAAGGACAGGCCTGGGGATTTCTTT. Protein product: CASSLKDRPGDFF. This chain links TRBV5-6 with TRBJ1-1; TRBD1 matches at 7 bases. Trimming cost V 1 base and J 13 bases; bases outside gene matches: 10. CDR1 SGHDT and CDR2 YYEEEE come from the germline V gene. The length of the CDR3 is 13 residues. Variable domain in full (rest from reference TRBV5-6 and TRBJ1-1): DAGVTQSPTHLIKTRGQQVTLRCSPKSGHDTVSWYQQALGQGPQFIFQYYEEEERQRGNFPDRFSGHQFPNYSSELNVNALLLGDSALYLCASSLKDRPGDFFGQGTRLTVV.

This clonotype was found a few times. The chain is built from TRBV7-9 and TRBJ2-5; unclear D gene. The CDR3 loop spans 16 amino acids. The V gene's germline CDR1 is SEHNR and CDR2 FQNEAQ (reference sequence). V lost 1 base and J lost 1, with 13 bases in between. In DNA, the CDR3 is TGTGCCAGCAGCTTAGGCCGGAATAGCCCCCAAGAGACCCAGTACTTC. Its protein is CASSLGRNSPQETQYF.

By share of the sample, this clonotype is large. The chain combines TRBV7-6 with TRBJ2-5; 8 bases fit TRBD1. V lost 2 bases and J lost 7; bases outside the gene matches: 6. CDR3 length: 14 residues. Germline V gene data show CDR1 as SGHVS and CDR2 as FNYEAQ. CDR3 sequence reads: CASSLPGGGGTQYF. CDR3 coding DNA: TGTGCCAGCAGCTTACCAGGGGGCGGAGGGACCCAGTACTTC. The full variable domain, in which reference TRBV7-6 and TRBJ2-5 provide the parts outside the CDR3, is GAGVSQSPRYKVTKRGQDVALRCDPISGHVSLYWYRQALGQGPEFLTYFNYEAQQDKSGLPNDRFSAERPEGSISTLTIQRTEQRDSAMYRCASSLPGGGGTQYFGPGTRLLVL.

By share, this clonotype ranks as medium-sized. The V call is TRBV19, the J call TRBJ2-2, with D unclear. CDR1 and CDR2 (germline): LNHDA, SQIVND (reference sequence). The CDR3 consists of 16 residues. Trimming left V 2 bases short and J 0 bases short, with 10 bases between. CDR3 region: CASSILWQANTGELFF. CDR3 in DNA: TGTGCCAGTAGTATATTGTGGCAGGCGAACACCGGGGAGCTGTTTTTT.

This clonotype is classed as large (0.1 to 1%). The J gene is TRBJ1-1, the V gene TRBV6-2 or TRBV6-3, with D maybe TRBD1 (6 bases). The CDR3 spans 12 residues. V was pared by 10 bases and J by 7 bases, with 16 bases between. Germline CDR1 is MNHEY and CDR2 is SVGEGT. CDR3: CATRRGAHEAFF. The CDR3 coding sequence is TGTGCCACCAGGCGGGGGGCGCATGAAGCTTTCTTT.

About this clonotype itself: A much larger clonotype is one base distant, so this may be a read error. CDR3 in DNA: TGTGCCAGCATGGCAACAGGGAACACTGAAGCTTTCTTT. Translated: CASMATGNTEAFF. The chain combines TRBV12-3 or TRBV12-4 with TRBJ1-1; possibly TRBD1 for D (5 bases). This CDR3 spans 13 amino acids. V gave up 7 bases and J gave up 1 base, with 10 bases separating them.